Listed below are T cell receptor beta chains from one sample, sequenced in a study of CD8 T cells in Susac syndrome. TCRdb called the immunoSEQ multiplex PCR reads again in MiXCR, with one record for every CDR3 protein. Seen here are tens of thousands of distinct CDR3 sequences, 90% to 95% observed once, and the top ten hold 0.45% to 0.65%. The sequenced sample was CD8+ T cells from PBMCs. The receptor set was obtained from a human donor with multiple sclerosis. Each CDR3 is given with its conserved first and last residue. The D gene is left open where the match is weak. Clone size is shown for a subset of rows, as once, few, many or a class of expanded clone.

D	size	J	length	V	CDR3	DNA
.	.	TRBJ2-3	13	TRBV27	CASSFGISDTQYF	TGTGCCAGCAGTTTCGGGATCTCAGATACGCAGTATTTT
.	.	TRBJ1-2	11	TRBV4-1	CASSQRGGYTF	TGCGCCAGCAGCCAAAGGGGGGGCTACACCTTC
.	.	TRBJ2-7	11	TRBV5-6	CASSRDYEQYF	TGTGCCAGCAGCCGGGACTACGAGCAGTACTTC
.	.	TRBJ2-3	12	TRBV30	CAWSVLTDTQYF	TGTGCCTGGAGTGTCCTAACAGATACGCAGTATTTT
.	.	TRBJ2-7	15	TRBV20-1	CSARDVLAPSYEQYF	TGCAGTGCTAGAGATGTCCTAGCGCCCAGCTACGAGCAGTACTTC
.	once	TRBJ2-7	14	TRBV13	CASSSRTDIYEQYF	TGTGCCAGCAGCTCCCGCACGGATATATACGAGCAGTACTTC
TRBD1	.	TRBJ2-2	14	TRBV11-3	CASSPRGHTGELFF	TGTGCCAGCAGCCCCAGGGGGCACACCGGGGAGCTGTTTTTT
.	once	TRBJ1-1	14	TRBV7-3	CASSLIPRAAEAFF	TGTGCCAGCAGCTTAATACCCCGGGCAGCTGAAGCTTTCTTT
TRBD1	.	TRBJ2-1	15	TRBV28	CASRSRDRAGNEQFF	TGTGCCAGCAGATCTCGGGACAGGGCGGGCAATGAGCAGTTCTTC
.	once	TRBJ2-7	13	TRBV27	CASSIQGTYEQYF	TGTGCCAGCAGTATACAGGGTACCTACGAGCAGTACTTC
.	.	TRBJ2-7	14	TRBV5-6	CASSLVTVNYEQYF	TGTGCCAGCAGCTTAGTGACGGTTAACTACGAGCAGTACTTC
.	.	TRBJ1-1	15	TRBV29-1	CSVDGGQGRGDEAFF	TGCAGCGTTGACGGAGGGCAGGGACGGGGTGATGAAGCTTTCTTT
.	few	TRBJ2-7	12	TRBV27	CASSPSSYEQYF	TGTGCCAGCAGTCCCAGTTCCTACGAGCAGTACTTC
TRBD1	.	TRBJ1-1	15	TRBV4-1	CASSQLGTGITEAFF	TGCGCCAGCAGCCAACTTGGGACAGGGATCACTGAAGCTTTCTTT
.	.	TRBJ1-1	11	TRBV7-9	CASTNRAEAFF	TGTGCCAGCACCAACAGGGCTGAAGCTTTCTTT
.	few	TRBJ2-7	14	TRBV7-9	CASSSGHFSYEQYF	TGTGCCAGCAGCTCGGGACATTTCTCCTACGAGCAGTACTTC
.	.	TRBJ2-7	15	TRBV5-1	CASSLAGTVWDEQYF	TGCGCCAGCAGCTTGGCGGGTACCGTTTGGGACGAGCAGTACTTC
.	.	TRBJ2-7	14	TRBV7-9	CASSYPGKPYEQYF	TGTGCCAGCAGCTACCCAGGGAAGCCTTACGAGCAGTACTTC
.	.	TRBJ2-2	15	TRBV4-1	CASSQRLANTGELFF	TGCGCCAGCAGCCAACGCCTAGCGAACACCGGGGAGCTGTTTTTT
.	.	TRBJ1-1	14	TRBV5-1	CASRTGAGATEAFF	TGCGCCAGCAGGACGGGGGCCGGGGCCACTGAAGCTTTCTTT
TRBD2	.	TRBJ2-3	18	TRBV3-1	CASSQDLQAGGHTDTQYF	TGTGCCAGCAGCCAAGACTTGCAGGCGGGGGGGCACACAGATACGCAGTATTTT
TRBD2	.	TRBJ2-5	16	TRBV7-2	CASSPWTSGRGETQYF	TGTGCCAGCAGCCCCTGGACTAGCGGGAGGGGGGAGACCCAGTACTTC
TRBD1	.	TRBJ2-7	13	TRBV30	CAWTGTGVYEQYF	TGTGCCTGGACCGGGACAGGGGTCTACGAGCAGTACTTC
TRBD2	.	TRBJ2-1	19	TRBV5-6	CASSLAPPLAGSSYNEQFF	TGTGCCAGCAGCTTGGCCCCCCCATTAGCGGGAAGCTCCTACAATGAGCAGTTCTTC
.	once	TRBJ2-7	14	TRBV3-1	CASSPGHHHIEQYF	TGTGCCAGCAGCCCGGGACACCATCACATCGAGCAGTACTTC
.	.	TRBJ1-1	17	TRBV27	CASSYGPEGGGRTEAFF	TGTGCCAGCTCCTATGGCCCCGAGGGAGGGGGTCGGACTGAAGCTTTCTTT
TRBD1	.	TRBJ2-7	14	TRBV19	CASSIGDSRYEQYF	TGTGCCAGTAGTATAGGGGACAGCCGCTACGAGCAGTACTTC
TRBD1	few	TRBJ1-2	15	TRBV30	CAWTDTGGTGYGYTF	TGTGCCTGGACAGACACAGGGGGCACGGGCTATGGCTACACCTTC
.	.	TRBJ2-1	14	TRBV12-3/TRBV12-4	CASSLHRSYNEQFF	TGTGCCAGCAGTTTGCACAGATCCTACAATGAGCAGTTCTTC
.	.	TRBJ2-2	15	TRBV3-1	CASSQAVVYGGELFF	TGTGCCAGCAGCCAGGCGGTCGTATATGGCGGGGAGCTGTTTTTT
.	.	TRBJ1-5	12	TRBV25-1	CASSSFNQPQHF	TGTGCCAGCAGTTCTTTCAATCAGCCCCAGCATTTT
TRBD1	.	TRBJ1-1	12	TRBV30	CAWIKGQNIAFF	TGTGCCTGGATAAAGGGACAGAATATAGCTTTCTTT